The sequence of this T cell receptor (beta chain) was determined in a study of a mutant IDH1 vaccine in newly diagnosed glioma. Germline CDR1 reads SGHRS; CDR2 reads YFSETQ. Trimming removed 3 bases from V and 0 bases from J; junction bases left unmatched: 9. The CDR3 has 20 amino acids. On this clone: Its antigen remains unidentified.

Generated by immunoSEQ multiplex PCR, the TCRdb table keeps only in-frame clones and is missing some. The sample comprises roughly 32,000 clones, approximately 89% of which are singletons, and under 2.5% rests with the top ten. The time point: week 47, end of study. Doses of 300 ug of mutant IDH1 20-mer peptide were given with topical imiquimod. The sequences come from PBMCs, collected from a glioma patient whose treatment included an IDH1 peptide vaccine. The receptor comes from a man aged 40-49 years with glioma. The gene calls are TRBV5-1 and TRBJ2-1; TRBD2 matches 16 bases. CDR3 sequence reads: CASSSKGLAGGISSYNEQFF. The CDR3 nucleotides read TGCGCCAGCAGCTCAAAGGGACTAGCGGGAGGGATTAGCTCCTACAATGAGCAGTTCTTC.